Given below is one T cell receptor beta chain in context. What it recognizes is unknown. PCR employed 60 Vbeta and 13 Jbeta primers. Some clones are missing from TCRdb's copy, which holds only in-frame ones; the method was immunoSEQ multiplex PCR. There are about 87,000 clones in the sample; about four fifths occur only once, and 3% to 4% lies in the top ten. Likely unrecorded immune exposures existed in these nominally healthy donors. The data derive from a study of cytomegalovirus exposure and HLA in healthy donors. General observations from the study: Whilst most TCR sequences proved rare, a subset of public TCRs occurred across many donors. CMV serostatus alone was available as immune exposure information. The study recorded fewer than 200 TCR beta chains that were cytomegalovirus-associated.

The CDR3 totals 15 residues. V lost 7 bases and J lost 5; bases outside the gene matches: 12. CDR1 and CDR2 (germline): SGHVS, FQNEAQ. The receptor comes from a middle-aged woman in good health and CMV-seronegative. The rearrangement uses TRBV7-8 and TRBJ2-5; 8 bases align to TRBD1. The material sequenced was PBMCs. The CDR3: CASKPAGGFWETQYF. CDR3 sequence (DNA): TGTGCCAGCAAACCGGCAGGGGGCTTTTGGGAGACCCAGTACTTC.